A selection of T cell receptor beta chains follows, all from one sample in a study of blood T cell repertoires in COVID-19. Data came from immunoSEQ multiplex PCR; TCRdb stores just in-frame clones and leaves some out. The sample shows about 170,000 clones, just under 85% of them seen only once. The sample consisted of peripheral blood. The receptors stem from a man aged 35-49 years who had recovered from COVID-19. The CDR3 runs from the conserved cysteine through the conserved F or W. Each record gives: clone size, J gene, V gene, D gene, CDR3 length, CDR3 protein, CDR3 DNA. D genes are given only for firm matches. Part of the rows lack a size; the others show once, few, many or a class for expanded clones.

NA,TRBJ2-2,TRBV28,TRBD1,15,CASSSPGQTTGELFF,TGTGCCAGCAGTTCCCCGGGACAGACCACCGGGGAGCTGTTTTTT
once,TRBJ2-7,TRBV4-1,NA,15,CASSQDRIASGEQYF,TGCGCCAGCAGCCAAGATCGGATAGCGTCGGGGGAGCAGTACTTC
NA,TRBJ2-1,TRBV19,TRBD1,16,CASSIFGTVSSGEQFF,TGTGCCAGTAGTATTTTCGGGACAGTGTCGTCGGGTGAGCAGTTCTTC
NA,TRBJ1-5,TRBV20-1,NA,11,CSAGGGQPQHF,TGCAGTGCGGGTGGGGGCCAGCCCCAGCATTTT
NA,TRBJ2-7,TRBV30,NA,13,CAWSVLIVTTQYF,TGTGCCTGGAGTGTCCTAATCGTCACTACTCAGTACTTC
NA,TRBJ2-7,TRBV7-9,NA,14,CASSGGQGAYEQYF,TGTGCCAGCAGTGGGGGACAAGGCGCCTACGAGCAGTACTTC
NA,TRBJ2-4,TRBV6-2/TRBV6-3,TRBD2,16,CASSLTSGGFKNIQYF,TGTGCCAGCAGTTTAACTAGCGGGGGGTTCAAAAACATTCAGTACTTC
NA,TRBJ2-7,TRBV6-2/TRBV6-3,TRBD1,17,CASSYTAGTGLSYEQYF,TGTGCCAGCAGTTACACCGCCGGGACAGGGCTTAGCTACGAGCAGTACTTC
NA,TRBJ2-2,TRBV24-1,TRBD1,15,CATSDIGQDTGELFF,TGTGCCACCAGTGATATTGGACAGGACACCGGGGAGCTGTTTTTT
NA,TRBJ2-2,TRBV27,TRBD2,19,CASSFMRRGLAYSTGELFF,TGTGCCAGCAGTTTTATGCGCCGAGGACTAGCCTATTCCACCGGGGAGCTGTTTTTT
once,TRBJ2-7,TRBV4-3,TRBD1,15,CADSTVGQGTYEQYF,TGCGCCGACTCCACCGTAGGACAGGGGACCTACGAGCAGTACTTC
NA,TRBJ2-7,TRBV11-3,TRBD1,15,CASSPTGGGKYEQYF,TGTGCCAGCAGCCCTACAGGGGGCGGGAAATACGAGCAGTACTTC
NA,TRBJ2-5,TRBV9,NA,14,CASSAGWGSETQYF,TGTGCCAGCAGCGCGGGGTGGGGATCAGAGACCCAGTACTTC
NA,TRBJ2-1,TRBV24-1,TRBD1,13,CATSQGAFNEQFF,TGTGCCACCAGTCAGGGGGCGTTCAATGAGCAGTTCTTC
NA,TRBJ2-7,TRBV27,TRBD1,15,CASSPRTGDSSEQYF,TGTGCCAGCAGTCCCCGGACAGGGGACTCCTCCGAGCAGTACTTC
NA,TRBJ2-7,TRBV6-2/TRBV6-3,TRBD1,16,CASSYSRGQGGYEQYF,TGTGCCAGCAGTTACTCCAGAGGACAGGGCGGGTACGAGCAGTACTTC
NA,TRBJ1-2,TRBV7-9,TRBD1,14,CASSLAWTGDGYTF,TGTGCCAGCAGCTTAGCTTGGACAGGGGATGGCTACACCTTC
NA,TRBJ1-3,TRBV30,TRBD1,15,CACDATTGQGVTIYF,TGTGCCTGCGACGCGACGACAGGGCAAGGCGTCACCATATATTTT
NA,TRBJ2-7,TRBV18,NA,17,CASSPPPPMRGFDEQYF,TGTGCCAGCTCACCACCGCCCCCCATGAGGGGGTTTGACGAGCAGTACTTC
NA,TRBJ2-3,TRBV9,TRBD1,15,CASSTSKGAGDTQYF,TGTGCCAGCAGCACCTCCAAGGGGGCGGGAGATACGCAGTATTTT
NA,TRBJ2-7,TRBV30,TRBD1,14,CAWVDRRIPYEQYF,TGTGCCTGGGTGGACAGGCGCATACCCTACGAGCAGTACTTC
NA,TRBJ2-5,TRBV12-3/TRBV12-4,TRBD1,13,CASSQGAPETQYF,TGTGCCAGCAGCCAGGGGGCGCCGGAGACCCAGTACTTC
NA,TRBJ1-5,TRBV12-3/TRBV12-4,TRBD1,13,CASRDRGQKPQHF,TGTGCCAGCAGGGACAGGGGGCAAAAGCCCCAGCATTTT
NA,TRBJ1-2,TRBV5-6,TRBD1,16,CASSRPQQGPRFGYTF,TGTGCCAGCAGCCGCCCCCAACAGGGGCCGCGGTTTGGCTACACCTTC
few,TRBJ1-6,TRBV2,NA,14,CASGTGQFGSPLHF,TGTGCCAGCGGAACAGGGCAGTTCGGATCACCCCTCCACTTT
NA,TRBJ1-1,TRBV6-2/TRBV6-3,NA,13,CASSYSGEGEAFF,TGTGCCAGCAGTTACTCCGGGGAAGGTGAAGCTTTCTTT
NA,TRBJ1-1,TRBV11-2,NA,13,CASSFSETYEAFF,TGTGCCAGCAGCTTTTCAGAGACATATGAAGCTTTCTTT
once,TRBJ1-6,TRBV6-6,NA,16,CASSYSSVSYNSPLHF,TGTGCCAGCAGTTACTCGTCCGTTTCCTATAATTCACCCCTCCACTTT
NA,TRBJ1-1,TRBV7-3,TRBD1,14,CASSLGTVNTEAFF,TGTGCCAGCAGCCTCGGGACAGTGAACACTGAAGCTTTCTTT
NA,TRBJ1-5,TRBV21-1,NA,14,CAITRGRGNQPQHF,TGTGCCATTACCAGGGGTAGGGGCAATCAGCCCCAGCATTTT
NA,TRBJ2-1,TRBV20-1,TRBD2,15,CSASGLAGAGNEQFF,TGCAGTGCTAGTGGTCTAGCGGGGGCCGGCAATGAGCAGTTCTTC
NA,TRBJ2-7,TRBV12-5,TRBD1,13,CASGWTGGYEQYF,TGTGCTAGTGGTTGGACAGGGGGCTACGAGCAGTACTTC
NA,TRBJ1-3,TRBV9,NA,14,CASRGFNSGNTIYF,TGTGCCAGCAGGGGCTTTAACTCTGGAAACACCATATATTTT
NA,TRBJ2-1,TRBV5-4,NA,11,CASSSGPGRIF,TGTGCCAGCAGCTCTGGGCCAGGAAGAATCTTC
NA,TRBJ1-2,TRBV10-3,NA,14,CAISENRADYGYTF,TGTGCCATCAGTGAGAACAGGGCGGACTATGGCTACACCTTC
NA,TRBJ2-3,TRBV7-2,NA,16,CASSLRPTSMADTQYF,TGTGCCAGCAGCTTAAGACCGACTAGTATGGCAGATACGCAGTATTTT
few,TRBJ1-4,TRBV7-9,NA,15,CASSWPGLLNEKLFF,TGTGCCAGCAGCTGGCCAGGCCTTCTAAATGAAAAACTGTTTTTT
NA,TRBJ1-1,TRBV7-9,NA,13,CASRSSRHTEAFF,TGTGCCAGCAGATCATCCAGGCACACTGAAGCTTTCTTT
NA,TRBJ1-6,TRBV18,NA,16,CASSLRERGVNSPLHF,TGTGCCAGCTCACTCCGGGAGCGAGGAGTCAATTCACCCCTCCACTTT
NA,TRBJ1-4,TRBV7-2,TRBD1,16,CASSLNPPGGGEKLFF,TGTGCCAGCAGCTTAAATCCCCCAGGGGGAGGAGAAAAACTGTTTTTT
NA,TRBJ2-7,TRBV28,NA,11,CASSLFNEQYF,TGTGCCAGCAGTTTATTTAACGAGCAGTACTTC
NA,TRBJ2-7,TRBV24-1,TRBD2,15,CATSEGTSGSYEQYF,TGTGCCACCAGTGAGGGGACTAGCGGGTCCTACGAGCAGTACTTC